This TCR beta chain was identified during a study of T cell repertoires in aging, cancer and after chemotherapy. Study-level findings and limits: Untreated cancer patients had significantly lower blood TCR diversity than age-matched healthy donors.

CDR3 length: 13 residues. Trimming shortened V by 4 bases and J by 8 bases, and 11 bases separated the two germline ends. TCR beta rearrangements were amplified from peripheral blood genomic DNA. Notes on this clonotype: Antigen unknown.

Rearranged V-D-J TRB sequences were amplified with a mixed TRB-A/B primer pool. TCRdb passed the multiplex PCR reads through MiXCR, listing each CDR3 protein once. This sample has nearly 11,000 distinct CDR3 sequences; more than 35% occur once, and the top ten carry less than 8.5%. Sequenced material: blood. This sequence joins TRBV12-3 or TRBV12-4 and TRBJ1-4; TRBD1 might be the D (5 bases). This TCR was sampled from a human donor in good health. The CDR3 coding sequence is TGTGCCAGCAGTTCGCAGGGACGAGAAAAACTGTTTTTT. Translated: CASSSQGREKLFF.